The clone carrying this T cell receptor beta chain occurred a few times. Its antigen is not known. This entry belongs to a study of molecular identifiers for immune sequencing clone quantification. For the study at large: RNA, taken in replicates from about 21,000 or 97,000 naive CD8 cells, was split five ways, with four sequenced. Whole-study findings and limits: Highly expanded clones may be undercounted when identical TCR molecules share barcodes. Whereas clones above 20 RNA copies held under 1% of naive-cell molecules, they held over 97% of effector molecules.

The CDR3 extends over 18 amino acids. Trimming took 0 bases from V and 3 from J, leaving 17 bases between them. Germline values: CDR1 LGHNA, CDR2 YSLEER. A single record per CDR3 protein comes from TCRdb applying MiXCR to the PCR reads. Of more than 300,000 distinct CDR3 sequences listed, 20% to 25% are singletons. The rearrangement joins TRBV4-3 to TRBJ2-2, with D perhaps TRBD1 (6 bases). Sample: naive CD8+ T cells from blood, with Jurkat cell RNA spiked in. Subset indicated: FACS-sorted CD8+CD4-CCR7+CD45RA+ naive T cells. The receptor comes from a human donor in good health. Some libraries in this study had Jurkat cell RNA spiked in. CDR3 DNA sequence: TGCGCCAGCAGCCAAGAAACGACGGACAGCATGTACACCGGGGAGCTGTTTTTT. As protein: CASSQETTDSMYTGELFF.